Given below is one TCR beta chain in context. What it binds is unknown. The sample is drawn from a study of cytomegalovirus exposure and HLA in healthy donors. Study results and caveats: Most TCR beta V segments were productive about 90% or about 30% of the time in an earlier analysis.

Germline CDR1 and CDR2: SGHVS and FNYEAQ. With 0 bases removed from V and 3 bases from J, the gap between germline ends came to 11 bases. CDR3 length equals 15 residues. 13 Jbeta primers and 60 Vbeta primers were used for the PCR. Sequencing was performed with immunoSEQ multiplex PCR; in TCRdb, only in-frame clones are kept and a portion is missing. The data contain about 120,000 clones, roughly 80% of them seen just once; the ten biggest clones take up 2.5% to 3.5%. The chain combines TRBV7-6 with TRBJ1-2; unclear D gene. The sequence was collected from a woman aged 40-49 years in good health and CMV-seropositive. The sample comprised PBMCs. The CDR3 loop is CASSLAGEGDYGYTF. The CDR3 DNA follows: TGTGCCAGCAGCTTAGCAGGAGAGGGAGACTATGGCTACACCTTC.